This T cell receptor (beta chain) was sequenced during a study of graft-versus-host responses after intestinal transplantation. The study's findings and limits: Detection of GvH clones occurred in recipient marrow, and some had their first appearance in ileum or blood.

The CDR3 has 16 residues. The germline CDR1 and CDR2 sequences are LNHDA and SQIVND (reference sequence). Details on this clone: Its antigen is unknown. The junction departs from the called germline gene at one end, perhaps through a read error.

Sequencing used immunoSEQ multiplex PCR; TCRdb keeps in-frame clones, though not all of them. The data show about 51,000 clones, more than 70% seen once. J is TRBJ2-1 and V is TRBV19, with TRBD2 matching over 16 bases. This TCR came from a human donor who was the organ donor for an intestinal transplant. The sequencing here drew on unstimulated CD4+ T cells sorted from spleen or lymph node cells, taken before transplant. The CDR3 sequence is CASTPGTSGRVNEQFF. The CDR3 DNA reads as TGTGCCAGTACCCCTGGGACTAGCGGGAGGGTTAATGAGCAATTCTTC.